These T cell receptor beta chains were read from a single sample in a study of blood T cell repertoires in COVID-19. The protocol was immunoSEQ multiplex PCR, while the TCRdb copy is restricted to in-frame clones and leaves out a portion. The repertoire has approximately 92,000 clones, roughly nine tenths of them found once; the top ten carry roughly 18%. Sequencing was carried out using peripheral blood. These receptors all stem from a woman aged 55-75 years with COVID-19, enrolled during active disease. Both conserved end residues are part of each CDR3. The D gene is left open where the match is weak. Clone size is not always given. Where it is, it says once, few, many or a class for expanded clones.

d_call: TRBD1
v_call: TRBV4-2
j_call: TRBJ1-2
clone_size: NA
cdr3_aa: CASSAQQGQGGYTF
cdr3_nt: TGTGCCAGCAGCGCTCAACAGGGGCAAGGAGGCTACACCTTC

d_call: TRBD2
v_call: TRBV28
j_call: TRBJ2-2
clone_size: NA
cdr3_aa: CASTSGGLASTGELFF
cdr3_nt: TGTGCCAGCACCTCCGGCGGACTAGCGAGTACCGGGGAGCTGTTTTTT

d_call: NA
v_call: TRBV19
j_call: TRBJ1-1
clone_size: NA
cdr3_aa: CASSGQGTEAFF
cdr3_nt: TGTGCCAGTAGTGGACAAGGGACTGAAGCTTTCTTT

d_call: NA
v_call: TRBV29-1
j_call: TRBJ1-1
clone_size: NA
cdr3_aa: CSAQPGGSINTEAFF
cdr3_nt: TGCAGCGCCCAACCCGGCGGTTCGATAAACACTGAAGCTTTCTTT

d_call: NA
v_call: TRBV7-8
j_call: TRBJ1-2
clone_size: NA
cdr3_aa: CASSSQGFSGVGYTF
cdr3_nt: TGTGCCAGCAGCTCGCAGGGCTTTAGTGGGGTGGGCTACACCTTC

d_call: NA
v_call: TRBV9
j_call: TRBJ2-5
clone_size: NA
cdr3_aa: CASSVGPSQETQYF
cdr3_nt: TGTGCCAGCAGCGTAGGTCCGAGCCAAGAGACCCAGTACTTC

d_call: NA
v_call: TRBV4-1
j_call: TRBJ1-1
clone_size: NA
cdr3_aa: CASSQAGDTEAFF
cdr3_nt: TGCGCCAGCAGCCAAGCAGGGGATACTGAAGCTTTCTTT

d_call: NA
v_call: TRBV7-9
j_call: TRBJ2-2
clone_size: NA
cdr3_aa: CASSLAGPNTGELFF
cdr3_nt: TGTGCCAGCAGCTTAGCGGGCCCGAACACCGGGGAGCTGTTTTTT

d_call: NA
v_call: TRBV7-9
j_call: TRBJ1-3
clone_size: NA
cdr3_aa: CMVGPGNTIYF
cdr3_nt: TGTATGGTTGGCCCTGGAAACACCATATATTTT

d_call: NA
v_call: TRBV21-1
j_call: TRBJ2-7
clone_size: NA
cdr3_aa: CASSPYGTKGYEQYF
cdr3_nt: TGTGCCAGCAGCCCGTACGGGACAAAGGGATACGAGCAGTACTTC

d_call: NA
v_call: TRBV18
j_call: TRBJ2-5
clone_size: NA
cdr3_aa: CASSPWADQETQYF
cdr3_nt: TGTGCCAGCTCACCATGGGCCGACCAAGAGACCCAGTACTTC

d_call: TRBD1
v_call: TRBV25-1
j_call: TRBJ2-7
clone_size: once
cdr3_aa: CASSEQGAVHEQYF
cdr3_nt: TGTGCCAGCAGTGAACAGGGGGCGGTGCATGAGCAGTACTTC

d_call: NA
v_call: TRBV27
j_call: TRBJ2-6
clone_size: NA
cdr3_aa: CASSSFPGQGRAGANVLTF
cdr3_nt: TGTGCCAGCAGTTCGTTTCCCGGGCAGGGAAGGGCTGGGGCCAACGTCCTGACTTTC

d_call: NA
v_call: TRBV7-8
j_call: TRBJ2-5
clone_size: NA
cdr3_aa: CASSLASAGRETQYF
cdr3_nt: TGTGCCAGCAGCTTAGCGAGTGCGGGGAGAGAGACCCAGTACTTC

d_call: NA
v_call: TRBV4-2
j_call: TRBJ2-2
clone_size: once
cdr3_aa: CASSHPQSGEKSVGELFF
cdr3_nt: TGTGCCAGCAGCCACCCCCAAAGCGGTGAGAAGAGCGTCGGGGAGCTGTTTTTT

d_call: NA
v_call: TRBV4-3
j_call: TRBJ2-3
clone_size: NA
cdr3_aa: CASSQGPVVGSDTQYF
cdr3_nt: TGCGCCAGCAGCCAGGGGCCAGTAGTGGGGTCAGATACGCAGTATTTT

d_call: TRBD1
v_call: TRBV18
j_call: TRBJ2-7
clone_size: NA
cdr3_aa: CASSPSGGQQTKQYF
cdr3_nt: TGTGCCAGCTCACCATCTGGGGGACAGCAGACCAAGCAGTACTTC

d_call: NA
v_call: TRBV11-2
j_call: TRBJ1-3
clone_size: few
cdr3_aa: CASGEDYSGNTIYF
cdr3_nt: TGTGCCAGCGGCGAGGACTACTCTGGAAACACCATATATTTT

d_call: NA
v_call: TRBV7-3
j_call: TRBJ1-5
clone_size: NA
cdr3_aa: CASSLTGGGQPQHF
cdr3_nt: TGTGCCAGCAGCCTGACAGGAGGAGGACAGCCCCAGCATTTT

d_call: TRBD1
v_call: TRBV5-1
j_call: TRBJ2-2
clone_size: NA
cdr3_aa: CASSSRTGVGTGELFF
cdr3_nt: TGCGCCAGCAGCTCCCGGACAGGGGTGGGCACCGGGGAGCTGTTTTTT

d_call: TRBD1
v_call: TRBV3-1/TRBV3-2
j_call: TRBJ1-2
clone_size: NA
cdr3_aa: CASSQDRAIYGYTF
cdr3_nt: TGTGCCAGCAGCCAGGACAGGGCTATCTATGGCTACACCTTC

d_call: NA
v_call: TRBV30
j_call: TRBJ1-3
clone_size: NA
cdr3_aa: CAWSAPQVLRSGNTIYF
cdr3_nt: TGTGCCTGGAGTGCGCCACAGGTCCTTCGCTCTGGAAACACCATATATTTT

d_call: NA
v_call: TRBV7-9
j_call: TRBJ2-2
clone_size: once
cdr3_aa: CASSYQGNTGELFF
cdr3_nt: TGTGCCAGCAGCTATCAGGGGAACACCGGGGAGCTGTTTTTT

d_call: TRBD1
v_call: TRBV9
j_call: TRBJ1-2
clone_size: NA
cdr3_aa: CASSAGQGDYGYTF
cdr3_nt: TGTGCCAGCAGCGCCGGACAGGGCGACTATGGCTACACCTTC

d_call: TRBD1
v_call: TRBV3-1/TRBV3-2
j_call: TRBJ2-1
clone_size: NA
cdr3_aa: CASSQPTGVLEQFF
cdr3_nt: TGTGCCAGCAGCCAACCAACAGGGGTACTCGAGCAGTTCTTC

d_call: NA
v_call: TRBV6-6
j_call: TRBJ2-2
clone_size: NA
cdr3_aa: CASSYAPSGTGELFF
cdr3_nt: TGTGCCAGCAGTTACGCGCCTAGTGGCACCGGGGAGCTGTTTTTT

d_call: NA
v_call: TRBV3-1/TRBV3-2
j_call: TRBJ2-2
clone_size: NA
cdr3_aa: CASSHFGGGAWTGELFF
cdr3_nt: TGTGCCAGCAGCCATTTTGGAGGGGGGGCCTGGACCGGGGAGCTGTTTTTT

d_call: NA
v_call: TRBV7-9
j_call: TRBJ1-4
clone_size: NA
cdr3_aa: CASSARVDEKLFF
cdr3_nt: TGTGCCAGCAGCGCCAGGGTGGATGAAAAACTGTTTTTT

d_call: TRBD2
v_call: TRBV9
j_call: TRBJ2-5
clone_size: NA
cdr3_aa: CASSVGSGGQETQYF
cdr3_nt: TGTGCCAGCAGCGTAGGTTCCGGGGGGCAAGAGACCCAGTACTTC

d_call: NA
v_call: TRBV5-1
j_call: TRBJ2-7
clone_size: NA
cdr3_aa: CASSSSGGGAYEQYF
cdr3_nt: TGCGCCAGCAGCTCGAGTGGCGGCGGCGCCTACGAGCAGTACTTC

d_call: NA
v_call: TRBV5-6
j_call: TRBJ1-5
clone_size: NA
cdr3_aa: CASSKSTTRVQPQHF
cdr3_nt: TGTGCCAGCAGCAAAAGTACGACTAGGGTTCAGCCCCAGCATTTT

d_call: TRBD1
v_call: TRBV7-6
j_call: TRBJ1-4
clone_size: NA
cdr3_aa: CASSPGQGVNEKLFF
cdr3_nt: TGTGCCAGCAGCCCGGGACAGGGCGTTAATGAAAAACTGTTTTTT

d_call: NA
v_call: TRBV6-2/TRBV6-3
j_call: TRBJ1-2
clone_size: NA
cdr3_aa: CASSYDSYGYTF
cdr3_nt: TGTGCCAGCAGTTACGACAGCTATGGCTACACCTTC

d_call: NA
v_call: TRBV7-2
j_call: TRBJ2-5
clone_size: NA
cdr3_aa: CASSRQQETQYF
cdr3_nt: TGTGCCAGCAGCCGACAACAAGAGACCCAGTACTTC

d_call: NA
v_call: TRBV7-8
j_call: TRBJ1-2
clone_size: NA
cdr3_aa: CASSFGRETGDNYGYTF
cdr3_nt: TGTGCCAGCAGCTTCGGTAGGGAGACAGGCGATAACTATGGCTACACCTTC

d_call: TRBD2
v_call: TRBV7-2
j_call: TRBJ2-1
clone_size: NA
cdr3_aa: CASSSQAGGRDEQFF
cdr3_nt: TGTGCCAGCAGCTCTCAAGCGGGGGGGCGGGATGAGCAGTTCTTC

d_call: TRBD2
v_call: TRBV9
j_call: TRBJ2-1
clone_size: once
cdr3_aa: CASSVGLLAGYNEQFF
cdr3_nt: TGTGCCAGCAGCGTAGGCCTACTAGCGGGGTACAATGAGCAGTTCTTC

d_call: NA
v_call: TRBV28
j_call: TRBJ2-7
clone_size: NA
cdr3_aa: CASRTDTRPYEQYF
cdr3_nt: TGTGCCAGCAGAACGGACACAAGACCCTACGAGCAGTACTTC

d_call: NA
v_call: TRBV7-9
j_call: TRBJ2-5
clone_size: NA
cdr3_aa: CASSTLGNLQETQYF
cdr3_nt: TGTGCCAGCAGCACGCTCGGGAATTTGCAAGAGACCCAGTACTTC